This TCR beta chain was captured by sequencing in a study of CD4+ T cells in melanoma. Overall study findings and caveats: Neoantigen-specific CD4+ T cells in melanoma reportedly had diverse differentiation states. A reported correlation linked neoantigen-specific CD4+ T cells to CD8+, macrophage and B cell function.

Using immunoSEQ multiplex PCR, the repertoire was profiled, and TCRdb retains in-frame clones only, with some absent. The data contain 50,000 or so clones, approximately 92% of them singletons. The germline gives CDR1 LNHNV, CDR2 YYDKDF (reference sequence). V lost 0 bases and J 0 bases, leaving 9 bases between the germline ends. The CDR3 is made up of 15 amino acids. A word on this clone: The antigen is undetermined.

The chain joins TRBV15 to TRBJ2-7; D is uncertain. The sample taken for sequencing was peripheral blood. The receptor comes from a human donor with melanoma. This chain's CDR3 is CATSREVRSSYEQYF. The CDR3 DNA follows: TGTGCCACCAGCAGAGAGGTCAGGAGCTCCTACGAGCAGTACTTC.